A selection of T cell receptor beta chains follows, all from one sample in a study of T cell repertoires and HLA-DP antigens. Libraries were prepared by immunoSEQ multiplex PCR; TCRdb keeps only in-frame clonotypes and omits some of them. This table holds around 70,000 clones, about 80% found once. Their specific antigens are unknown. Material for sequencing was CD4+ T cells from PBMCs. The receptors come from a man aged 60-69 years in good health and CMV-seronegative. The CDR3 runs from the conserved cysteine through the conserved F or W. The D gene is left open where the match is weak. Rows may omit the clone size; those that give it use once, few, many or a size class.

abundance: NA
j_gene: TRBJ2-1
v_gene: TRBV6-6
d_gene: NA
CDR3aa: CASSLPRDEQFF
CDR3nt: TGTGCCAGCAGTCTACCTCGGGATGAGCAGTTCTTC

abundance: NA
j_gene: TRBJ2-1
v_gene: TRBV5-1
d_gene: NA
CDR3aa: CASSFPTGRSSYNEQFF
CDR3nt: TGCGCCAGCAGCTTCCCGACAGGGAGGAGCTCCTACAATGAGCAGTTCTTC

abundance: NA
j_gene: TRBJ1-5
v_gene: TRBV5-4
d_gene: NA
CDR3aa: CASSLPDQPQHF
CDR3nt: TGTGCCAGCAGCCTGCCTGATCAGCCCCAGCATTTT

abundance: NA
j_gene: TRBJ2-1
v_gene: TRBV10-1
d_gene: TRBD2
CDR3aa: CASSDTSGGAAEQFF
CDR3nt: TGCGCCAGCAGTGATACTAGCGGGGGTGCGGCTGAGCAGTTCTTC

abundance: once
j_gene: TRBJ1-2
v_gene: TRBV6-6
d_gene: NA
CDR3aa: CASSGGYYGYTF
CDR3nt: TGTGCCAGCTCGGGGGGTTACTATGGCTACACCTTC

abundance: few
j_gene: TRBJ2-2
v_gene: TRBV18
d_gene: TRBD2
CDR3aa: CASSPNSLAGRANTGELFF
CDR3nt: TGTGCCAGCTCACCGAATTCCCTAGCGGGGCGCGCGAACACCGGGGAGCTGTTTTTT

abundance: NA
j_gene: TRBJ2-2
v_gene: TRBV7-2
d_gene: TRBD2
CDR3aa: CASRPRLAGGELFF
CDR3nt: TGTGCCAGCAGGCCTCGACTAGCCGGCGGGGAGCTGTTTTTT

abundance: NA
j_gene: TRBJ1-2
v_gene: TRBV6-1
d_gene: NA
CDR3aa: CASSPRQPRGYTF
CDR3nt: TGTGCCAGCAGCCCCCGACAACCCCGGGGCTACACCTTC

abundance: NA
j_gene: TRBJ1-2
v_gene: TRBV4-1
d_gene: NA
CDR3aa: CASSLAGLGGYTF
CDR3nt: TGCGCCAGCAGCCTCGCTGGGCTTGGCGGCTACACCTTC

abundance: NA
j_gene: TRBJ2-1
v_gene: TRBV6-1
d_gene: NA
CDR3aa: CASSARDRREQFF
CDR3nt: TGTGCCAGCAGTGCGCGGGACCGAAGGGAGCAGTTCTTC

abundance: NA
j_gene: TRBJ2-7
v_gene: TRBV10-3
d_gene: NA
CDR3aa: CAISESGSSYEQYF
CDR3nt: TGTGCCATCAGTGAGTCCGGCAGTTCCTACGAGCAGTACTTC

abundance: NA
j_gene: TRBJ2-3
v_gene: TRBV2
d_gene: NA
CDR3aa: CASTRTNLLDTQYF
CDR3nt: TGTGCCAGCACCCGGACTAATTTACTAGATACGCAGTATTTT

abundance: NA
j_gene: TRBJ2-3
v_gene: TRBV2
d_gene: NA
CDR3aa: CASRGGLTTDTQYF
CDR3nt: TGTGCCAGCAGGGGGGGACTGACGACAGATACGCAGTATTTT

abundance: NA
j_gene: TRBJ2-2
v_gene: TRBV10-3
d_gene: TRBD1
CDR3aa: CAISRGQNGELFF
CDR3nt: TGTGCCATCAGCAGGGGGCAAAACGGGGAGCTGTTTTTT

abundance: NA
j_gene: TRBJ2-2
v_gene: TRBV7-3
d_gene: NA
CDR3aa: CASSFYPASSPNTGELFF
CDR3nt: TGTGCCAGCAGCTTCTACCCAGCATCTTCACCCAACACCGGGGAGCTGTTTTTT